This entry lists 10 T cell receptor beta chains sequenced from one sample in a study of blood T cell repertoires in COVID-19. Measured with immunoSEQ multiplex PCR; TCRdb has only the in-frame clones, and not every one. The data hold around 33,000 clones, with around 73% observed a single time. The sample comprised peripheral blood. These TCRs come from a man aged 80 or over with acute or convalescent COVID-19.

The V gene is TRBV7-2, the J gene TRBJ2-5; D possibly corresponds to TRBD2 (6 bases). The ends were cut back, 5 bases at V and 3 bases at J, with 16 bases in the middle. CDR3 size: 15 residues. The V gene's germline CDR1 is SGHTA and CDR2 FQGNSA. In nucleotides, the CDR3 is TGTGCCAGCAGCAACCTTGGGACGGGAGAAGAGACCCAGTACTTC. Residues: CASSNLGTGEETQYF. Full variable domain (outside the CDR3, taken from reference TRBV7-2 and TRBJ2-5): GAGVSQSPSNKVTEKGKDVELRCDPISGHTALYWYRQSLGQGLEFLIYFQGNSAPDKSGLPSDRFSAERTGGSVSTLTIQRTQQEDSAVYLCASSNLGTGEETQYFGPGTRLLVL.

This chain joins TRBV27 and TRBJ2-1, with 9 bases fitting TRBD2. Germline V gene sequence: CDR1 MNHEY, CDR2 SMNVEV (reference sequence). The ends lost 1 base at V and 7 bases at J; junction bases unmatched: 5. The CDR3 spans 15 residues. CDR3 coding DNA: TGTGCCAGCAGTTTATTAGCGGGGGAGCAAAATGAGCAGTTCTTC. It specifies CASSLLAGEQNEQFF.

The rearrangement joins TRBV6-1 to TRBJ1-2; 9 bases map to TRBD1. Germline assignment: CDR1 MNHNS and CDR2 SASEGT. The CDR3 has 16 residues. V dropped 2 bases and J dropped 4; count of bases not matched to a gene: 8. CDR3 sequence: CASSETWTGEVYGYTF. In nucleotides, the CDR3 is TGTGCCAGCAGTGAAACCTGGACAGGGGAGGTCTATGGCTACACCTTC.

V is TRBV5-1 and J is TRBJ1-1, with D possibly being TRBD1 (5 bases). Trimming removed 0 bases from V and 5 bases from J, with 14 bases in between. In germline, CDR1 is SGHRS, CDR2 YFSETQ. The CDR3 loop spans 15 amino acids. CDR3 sequence: CASSLAGGLATEAFF. CDR3 bases: TGCGCCAGCAGCTTGGCCGGGGGTTTAGCGACTGAAGCTTTCTTT. Based on the CDR3 plus reference TRBV5-1 and TRBJ1-1, the full variable domain is KAGVTQTPRYLIKTRGQQVTLSCSPISGHRSVSWYQQTPGQGLQFLFEYFSETQRNKGNFPGRFSGRQFSNSRSEMNVSTLELGDSALYLCASSLAGGLATEAFFGQGTRLTVV.

The chain employs TRBV15 and TRBJ1-1; D is possibly TRBD1 (6 bases). The CDR3 length is 13 residues. Trimming pared 7 bases from V and 5 bases from J, leaving 14 bases between. Germline CDR1 LNHNV, CDR2 YYDKDF (reference sequence). The CDR3 region is CATTLGGGTEAFF. CDR3 DNA sequence: TGTGCCACCACCCTAGGGGGGGGGACTGAAGCTTTCTTT.

This rearrangement joins TRBV29-1 to TRBJ2-5, with D hard to call. The CDR3 has 12 amino acids. Germline loops: CDR1 SQVTM, CDR2 ANQGSEA. The ends were cut back, 4 bases at V and 2 bases at J, with 8 bases in the middle. The CDR3 DNA reads TGCAGCGTTGCCGACAATCAAGAGACCCAGTACTTC. It encodes CSVADNQETQYF.

This chain links TRBV19 with TRBJ2-5; 10 bases line up with TRBD2. This CDR3 is 17 amino acids long. The germline V gene has CDR1 LNHDA and CDR2 SQIVND (reference sequence). Trimming at V came to 5 bases and at J to 1 base, leaving 10 bases not matched to a gene. CDR3 protein: CASSLSGASGGQETQYF. The CDR3 coding sequence is TGTGCCAGTAGTCTCAGCGGGGCTAGCGGGGGCCAAGAGACCCAGTACTTC.

The J gene is TRBJ2-1, the V gene TRBV7-2; 7 nucleotides align to TRBD2. Trimming at V came to 2 bases and at J to 2 bases, leaving 3 bases not matched to a gene. The CDR3 length is 15 residues. From germline, CDR1 is SGHTA and CDR2 FQGNSA. CDR3 in DNA: TGTGCCAGCAGCTTATGGGAGGGGCCCTACAATGAGCAGTTCTTC. It translates to CASSLWEGPYNEQFF.

This chain uses TRBV11-2 with TRBJ2-1; TRBD2 matches 11 bases. The CDR3 totals 15 residues. Trimming removed 7 bases from V and 7 bases from J; junction bases left unmatched: 9. In germline, CDR1 is SGHAT, CDR2 FQNNGV. The CDR3 sequence: CASTIAGGRANEQFF. The CDR3 DNA reads as TGTGCCAGCACAATAGCGGGGGGGCGGGCGAATGAGCAGTTCTTC.

This chain uses TRBV28 with TRBJ2-3, with 7 bases aligning to TRBD2. Trimming took 2 bases from V and 5 from J; bases not matched to a gene: 4. The CDR3 has 14 residues. In germline, CDR1 is MDHEN, CDR2 SYDVKM. The CDR3 spells CASSLGGGIDTQYF. As DNA, the CDR3 is TGTGCCAGCAGTTTAGGGGGGGGTATAGATACGCAGTATTTT.